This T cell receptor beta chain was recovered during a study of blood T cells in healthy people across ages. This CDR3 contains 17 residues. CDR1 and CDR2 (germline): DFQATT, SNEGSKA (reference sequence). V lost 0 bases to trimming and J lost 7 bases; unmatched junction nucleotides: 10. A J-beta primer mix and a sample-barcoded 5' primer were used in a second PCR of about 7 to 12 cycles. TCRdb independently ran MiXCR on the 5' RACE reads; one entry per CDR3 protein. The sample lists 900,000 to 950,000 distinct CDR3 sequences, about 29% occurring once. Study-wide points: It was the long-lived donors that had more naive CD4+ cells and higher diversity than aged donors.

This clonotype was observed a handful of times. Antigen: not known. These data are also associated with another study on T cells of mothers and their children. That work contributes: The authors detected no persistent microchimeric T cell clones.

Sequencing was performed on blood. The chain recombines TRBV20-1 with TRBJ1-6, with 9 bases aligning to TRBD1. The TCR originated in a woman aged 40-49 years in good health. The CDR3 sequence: CSARDLARGTGNSPLHF. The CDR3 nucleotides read TGCAGTGCTAGAGATCTAGCCCGTGGGACAGGGAATTCACCCCTCCACTTT.